Each of the 19 T cell receptor beta chains below was sequenced from the same sample in a study of T cells in Graves' hyperthyroidism and ophthalmopathy. There were TCR beta CDR3 regions amplified from RNA transcripts. RT-PCR in the first round (using the HTBI primer set) targeted the TCR CDR3. TCRdb passed the multiplex PCR reads through MiXCR, listing each CDR3 protein once. The table shows 250,000 to 400,000 distinct CDR3 sequences, with roughly 15% occurring only once. Sequencing was performed on blood. All receptors derive from a woman aged 40 to 55 with Graves' ophthalmopathy.

This chain links TRBV27 with TRBJ2-2; no clear D gene. V lost 2 bases, J lost 4 bases, and 8 bases lay in between. Germline CDR1 is MNHEY and CDR2 is SMNVEV (reference sequence). The length of the CDR3 is 14 residues. Here the CDR3 DNA reads TGTGCCAGCAGTTTAGCCGGGTCCACCGGGGAGCTGTTTTTT. Translating gives CASSLAGSTGELFF.

Ten or more counts support this clonotype. The gene calls are TRBV10-3 and TRBJ2-7; D unresolved. The CDR3 sequence is 12 residues long. Looked up from germline, CDR1 is ENHRY and CDR2 is SYGVKD. Trimming took 3 bases from V and 0 from J, leaving 3 bases between them. Here the CDR3 DNA reads TGTGCCATCAGTGACATCTCCTACGAGCAGTACTTC. This codes for CAISDISYEQYF.

This clonotype was picked up a small number of times. The chain is built from TRBV14 and TRBJ2-1; 12 bases are shared with TRBD2. Trimming took 4 bases from V and 8 from J; bases not matched to a gene: 9. The germline V gene has CDR1 SGHDN and CDR2 FVKESK. The CDR3 has 16 amino acids. CDR3 sequence (DNA): TGTGCCAGCAGCCCTCTCGCTAGCGGGGGGGGGGATGAGCAGTTCTTC. Its translation: CASSPLASGGGDEQFF.

This clonotype was seen many times. The rearrangement joins TRBV7-8 to TRBJ2-7, with 7 nucleotides matching TRBD2. J lost 7 bases, V lost 5 bases, and 8 bases had no gene match. Germline CDR1 SGHVS, CDR2 FQNEAQ. This CDR3 region has 13 residues. The CDR3 DNA reads TGTGCCAGCAGCCTGCCTAGCGGAGGGGAGCAGTACTTC. It translates to CASSLPSGGEQYF.

This clonotype was recorded at least ten times. The rearrangement uses TRBV28 and TRBJ1-1; D might be TRBD1 (6 bases). Germline CDR1 MDHEN, CDR2 SYDVKM. Deletions cut 5 bases from V and 3 bases from J, with 16 bases between. The CDR3 is 15 residues long. The CDR3 region is CASSPLRQAYTEAFF. The CDR3 DNA follows: TGTGCCAGCAGTCCCCTAAGACAGGCATACACTGAAGCTTTCTTT.

This clonotype was counted a few times. The rearrangement links TRBV19 to TRBJ1-6; D is unresolved. The V end lost 1 base, the J end lost 7 bases, and 8 bases lay between the germline ends. This CDR3 spans 14 amino acids. Germline values: CDR1 LNHDA, CDR2 SQIVND (reference sequence). The CDR3 DNA follows: TGTGCCAGTAGTATAGTCGGAGCCAATTCACCCCTCCACTTT. Its protein product is CASSIVGANSPLHF.

The chain recombines TRBV9 with TRBJ2-3, with 7 bases lining up with TRBD2. Looked up from germline, CDR1 is SGDLS and CDR2 is YYNGEE. CDR3 length: 16 amino acids. The trim removed 5 bases at V and 3 bases at J, leaving 12 bases unmatched. The CDR3 region has the DNA TGTGCCAGCAGTTCCCGGATTACGGGGGGAACAGATACGCAGTATTTT. Amino acid sequence: CASSSRITGGTDTQYF. The full variable domain, with the rest looked up from reference TRBV9 and TRBJ2-3, is DSGVTQTPKHLITATGQRVTLRCSPRSGDLSVYWYQQSLDQGLQFLIQYYNGEERAKGNILERFSAQQFPDLHSELNLSSLELGDSALYFCASSSRITGGTDTQYFGPGTRLTVL.

A few counts support this clonotype. The CDR3 nucleotides read TGTGCCTGGACGGGCCAGAGCAATCAGCCCCAGCATTTT. This codes for CAWTGQSNQPQHF. This rearrangement joins TRBV30 to TRBJ1-5, with D hard to call. The ends were cut back, 4 bases at V and 1 base at J, with 8 bases in the middle. CDR1 is GTSNPN, CDR2 SVGIG, per germline (reference sequence). The CDR3 is 13 residues long.

This rearrangement joins TRBV27 to TRBJ2-3; D may be TRBD1 (6 bases). V dropped 4 bases and J dropped 1 base, with 27 bases sitting between them. Germline CDR1 reads MNHEY; CDR2 reads SMNVEV (reference sequence). The CDR3 totals 20 residues. CDR3 residues: CASSSPSDPSGTLGTDTQYF. CDR3 in DNA: TGTGCCAGCAGTTCCCCCTCCGACCCATCAGGGACACTTGGCACAGATACGCAGTATTTT.

This clonotype appeared many times. The chain combines TRBV5-5 with TRBJ1-5, with D hard to call. Trimming stripped 6 bases from V and 7 bases from J, with 17 bases between. The CDR3 runs to 14 residues. CDR1 is SGHKS, CDR2 YYEKEE, per germline (reference sequence). Here the CDR3 reads CASTLLPGSQPQHF. CDR3 DNA: TGTGCCAGCACCCTCCTCCCGGGGAGCCAGCCCCAGCATTTT. The full variable domain, its missing parts supplied by reference TRBV5-5 and TRBJ1-5, is DAGVTQSPTHLIKTRGQQVTLRCSPISGHKSVSWYQQVLGQGPQFIFQYYEKEERGRGNFPDRFSARQFPNYSSELNVNALLLGDSALYLCASTLLPGSQPQHFGDGTRLSIL.

The chain recombines TRBV7-2 with TRBJ2-1; D possibly corresponds to TRBD2 (5 bases). Germline loops: CDR1 SGHTA, CDR2 FQGNSA. The V end was cut by 1 base, the J end by 8 bases, with 12 bases between. The CDR3 has 14 amino acids. The CDR3, as DNA: TGTGCCAGCAGCTTAGGGACTTTGGGCGATGAGCAGTTCTTC. Amino acid sequence: CASSLGTLGDEQFF.

This clonotype was seen many times. V and J are TRBV6-1 and TRBJ2-3, with TRBD1 identical over 8 bases. With 8 bases clipped from V and 1 base from J, the junction kept 8 bases outside the gene matches. CDR1 is MNHNS and CDR2 is SASEGT in the germline V gene. The CDR3 is 15 residues long. The CDR3 region has the DNA TGTGCCAGCGGCCAACAGGGGGGACGCACAGATACGCAGTATTTT. As protein: CASGQQGGRTDTQYF.

The rearrangement uses TRBV7-8 and TRBJ2-3, with unresolved D. The CDR3 extends over 13 amino acids. Germline V lookup: CDR1 SGHVS, CDR2 FQNEAQ. The V and J ends lost 1 base and 6 bases respectively, with 8 bases between them. CDR3 nucleotides: TGTGCCAGCAGCTTAGATAGGTCTGATACGCAGTATTTT. This translates into CASSLDRSDTQYF.

This clonotype was recorded many times. DNA of the CDR3: TGTGCCAGCAGTTTAGCGGGGGGGCCTTCCTACAATGAGCAGTTCTTC. Translating it yields CASSLAGGPSYNEQFF. The chain joins TRBV12-3 or TRBV12-4 to TRBJ2-1; D might be TRBD2 (7 bases). Trimming left V 0 bases short and J 1 base short, with 10 bases between. The CDR3 runs 16 residues.

The chain carries TRBV29-1 and TRBJ1-2; D gene unclear. Trimming pared 1 base from V and 1 base from J, leaving 7 bases between. This CDR3 is built from 13 residues. The germline V gene encodes CDR1 SQVTM and CDR2 ANQGSEA. This CDR3 reads CSVEAQYNYGYTF. CDR3 bases: TGCAGCGTTGAAGCACAATATAACTATGGCTACACCTTC.

In this sample, this clonotype turned up a few times. The chain couples TRBV7-6 to TRBJ1-2; possible D gene TRBD1, 5 bases. Trimming left V 5 bases short and J 4 bases short, with 17 bases between. CDR3 length: 15 residues. Germline CDR1 SGHVS, CDR2 FNYEAQ. CDR3 nucleotides: TGTGCCAGCAGCCTAGGGTCCCAGGGCCTCTATGGCTACACCTTC. This encodes CASSLGSQGLYGYTF.

This clonotype was counted at least ten times. The chain couples TRBV12-3 or TRBV12-4 to TRBJ1-2; possibly TRBD1 for D (6 bases). V shed 1 base and J shed 14 bases, with 14 bases lying between them. The CDR3 runs to 12 residues. The DNA for the CDR3 is TGTGCCAGCAGTTTAGTCACGGGGGCTAGAACCTTC. This translates into CASSLVTGARTF.

Comments on this clonotype: One end of the junction fails to match germline, which may point to a read error. The chain has TRBV5-1 and TRBJ2-7, with D uncertain. Germline lookup yields CDR1 SGHRS and CDR2 YFSETQ. The CDR3 spans 14 residues. CDR3: CASSLVAETYEQHF. Here the CDR3 DNA reads TGCGCCAGCAGCTTGGTGGCAGAAACCTACGAGCAGCACTTC.

There are many counts of this clonotype. V and J are TRBV6-1 and TRBJ1-3; no firm D call. V was pared by 2 bases and J by 2 bases, with 7 bases between. Per the germline V gene, CDR1 is MNHNS and CDR2 is SASEGT. CDR3 length: 14 amino acids. This chain's CDR3 is CASSEMGTGNTIYF. CDR3 bases: TGTGCCAGCAGTGAAATGGGAACTGGAAACACCATATATTTT.